The 11 T cell receptor beta chains below come from one sample, sequenced in a study of blood T cell repertoires in COVID-19. The protocol was immunoSEQ multiplex PCR, while the TCRdb copy is restricted to in-frame clones and leaves out a portion. The sample consists of approximately 160,000 clones, about 88% of them appearing once. The sample consisted of peripheral blood. The receptors were gathered from a woman aged 55-75 years with COVID-19, enrolled during active disease.

The chain is built from TRBV5-4 and TRBJ1-4, with 8 bases matching TRBD1. V shed 2 bases, J shed 2 bases, and the junction held 2 bases outside the gene matches. Per the germline V gene, CDR1 is SGHNT and CDR2 is YYREEE (reference sequence). The CDR3 length is 15 residues. The CDR3 coding sequence is TGTGCCAGCAGCTTTAGGACAGGGACTAATGAAAAACTGTTTTTT. Translating it yields CASSFRTGTNEKLFF.

Turning to this clone: Other nucleotide sequences from this sample produce the same CDR3. V is TRBV5-1 and J is TRBJ2-5, with a weak D call TRBD1 (5 bases). This CDR3 spans 13 amino acids. Germline CDR1 SGHRS, CDR2 YFSETQ. V was clipped by 0 bases and J by 2 bases, with 5 bases between them. The CDR3 nucleotides read TGCGCCAGCAGCTTGGGACAGCAAGAGACCCAGTACTTC. Protein: CASSLGQQETQYF. Full variable domain (outside the CDR3, taken from reference TRBV5-1 and TRBJ2-5): KAGVTQTPRYLIKTRGQQVTLSCSPISGHRSVSWYQQTPGQGLQFLFEYFSETQRNKGNFPGRFSGRQFSNSRSEMNVSTLELGDSALYLCASSLGQQETQYFGPGTRLLVL.

The rearrangement joins TRBV18 to TRBJ2-3; 8 bases agree with TRBD1. With V trimmed by 1 base and J by 2 bases, 2 bases remained unmatched. Germline values: CDR1 KGHSH, CDR2 LQKENI. The CDR3 runs to 15 residues. The CDR3 bases are TGTGCCAGCTCACCACGGACAGGGATCACAGATACGCAGTATTTT. Residues: CASSPRTGITDTQYF.

This clone was found a few times. The chain joins TRBV7-2 to TRBJ1-5; D call uncertain. Germline CDR1 and CDR2: SGHTA and FQGNSA. The V end was cut by 7 bases, the J end by 0 bases, with 7 bases between. CDR3 size: 13 residues. Here the CDR3 DNA reads TGTGCCAGCAAGAGATATAGCAATCAGCCCCAGCATTTT. Its protein is CASKRYSNQPQHF.

This clone occurred once. The rearrangement joins TRBV6-4 to TRBJ1-2; 7 bases map to TRBD1. Germline V gene data show CDR1 as MRHNA and CDR2 as SNTAGT. V lost 5 bases and J lost 5; bases outside the gene matches: 5. The CDR3 runs to 13 residues. The CDR3 DNA reads as TGTGCCAGCAGTCGGACAGGTTCTTATGGCTACACCTTC. Translating it yields CASSRTGSYGYTF.

V is TRBV7-3 and J is TRBJ1-1; possible D gene TRBD1, 6 bases. The germline gives CDR1 SGHTA, CDR2 FQGTGA. This CDR3 spans 16 amino acids. Trimming shortened V by 0 bases and J by 6 bases, and 17 bases separated the two germline ends. The DNA for the CDR3 is TGTGCCAGCAGCTTAACCCCCGTGACAGGCGGCGCTGAAGCTTTCTTT. The encoded protein is CASSLTPVTGGAEAFF.

The chain links TRBV30 to TRBJ2-2; 15 positions agree with TRBD2. The CDR3 sequence is 18 residues long. Germline CDR1 reads GTSNPN; CDR2 reads SVGIG (reference sequence). V shed 3 bases, J shed 0 bases, and the junction held 5 bases outside the gene matches. The CDR3 spells CAWRGLAGGATNTGELFF. The CDR3 coding sequence is TGTGCCTGGAGAGGACTAGCGGGGGGGGCAACGAACACCGGGGAGCTGTTTTTT.

The chain uses TRBV7-9 and TRBJ1-1; maybe TRBD1 (6 bases). CDR1 and CDR2 (germline): SEHNR, FQNEAQ (reference sequence). The CDR3 length is 16 residues. The V end lost 3 bases, the J end lost 1 base, and 15 bases lay between the germline ends. CDR3 residues: CASSLRPTGTNTEAFF. The CDR3 nucleotides are TGTGCCAGCAGCTTGAGACCCACAGGGACGAACACTGAAGCTTTCTTT.

CDR3 coding DNA: TGTGCCAGCAGCTTAGGAGGACAGGTAAAGGGTGAAGCTTTCTTT. This sequence encodes CASSLGGQVKGEAFF. The rearrangement uses TRBV7-9 and TRBJ1-1, with TRBD1 identical over 7 bases. The V and J ends lost 1 base and 7 bases, in that order; junction bases with no gene match: 9. CDR3 length equals 15 residues. The V gene's germline CDR1 is SEHNR and CDR2 FQNEAQ (reference sequence).

V and J are TRBV5-6 and TRBJ2-7; a weak D match, TRBD2 (5 bases). Deletions cut 4 bases from V and 0 bases from J, with 11 bases between. Per germline, CDR1 SGHDT and CDR2 YYEEEE. CDR3 length: 14 amino acids. The CDR3 nucleotides are TGTGCCAGCAGCCCGCCGGGGAACTCCTACGAGCAGTACTTC. The encoded protein is CASSPPGNSYEQYF.

The chain carries TRBV5-1 and TRBJ1-2; the match to TRBD1 covers 8 bases. Germline CDR1 is SGHRS and CDR2 is YFSETQ. With 5 bases clipped from V and 6 bases from J, the junction kept 12 bases outside the gene matches. This CDR3 region has 15 residues. In DNA form, the CDR3 reads TGCGCCAGCAGTTTCAACAGGGGGACCTCTGATGGCTACACCTTC. Residues: CASSFNRGTSDGYTF.